This T cell receptor (beta chain) appears in the sequencing data of a study of PD-L1 blockade in urothelial cancer. The overall study: The patients' atezolizumab therapy, 1,200 mg intravenously every 3 weeks, started in the mid-2010s. Before enrollment, 0 to 3 chemotherapy regimens had been given to patients. Blood drawn 3 weeks (second dose) and 6 weeks after treatment start was analyzed.

Each PCR had synthetic TCR analog templates added to it as a spike-in. The assay was immunoSEQ multiplex PCR, and TCRdb's table has in-frame clones only and misses some. This sample has approximately 71,000 clones; 85% to 90% occur once, and the top ten carry roughly 3.2%. The CDR3 length is 14 residues. J was trimmed by 2 bases and V by 6 bases; bases with no gene match: 5. Germline V gene data show CDR1 as LNHDA and CDR2 as SQIVND (reference sequence). The sequences come from PBMCs, collected around atezolizumab (anti-PD-L1) treatment. The sequence derives from a man in his fifties or sixties with urothelial cancer. J is TRBJ2-7 and V is TRBV19; 9 bases map to TRBD2. The CDR3 DNA is TGTGCCAGTAGATTAGCGGGGGACACCTACGAGCAGTACTTC. Residues: CASRLAGDTYEQYF. Filled out from reference TRBV19 and TRBJ2-7, the complete variable domain reads DGGITQSPKYLFRKEGQNVTLSCEQNLNHDAMYWYRQDPGQGLRLIYYSQIVNDFQKGDIAEGYSVSREKKESFPLTVTSAQKNPTAFYLCASRLAGDTYEQYFGPGTRLTVT.